The 17 T cell receptor beta chains below all came from one sample that was sequenced in a study of shared clonotypes between healthy human individuals. TCRdb keeps only in-frame clones here, not all; method: immunoSEQ multiplex PCR. The sample lists fewer than 600,000 clones, 79% seen once, with roughly 13% in the top ten. The sequencing sample was made of PBMCs. The receptors shown here come from a middle-aged woman in good health. Some clones in this sample may be carry-over from other donors' samples.

The rearrangement links TRBV10-1 to TRBJ2-1; TRBD1 is a possible D gene (6 bases). The CDR3 consists of 15 residues. Between the trimmed V and J ends, which lost 4 bases and 5 bases, there was a span of 15 bases. Germline CDR1 is WNHNN and CDR2 is SYGVQD (reference sequence). CDR3 sequence reads: CASSGGQGKDNEQFF. The CDR3 DNA sequence: TGCGCCAGCAGTGGGGGGCAGGGGAAGGACAATGAGCAGTTCTTC.

The CDR3 nucleotides are TGTGCCAGCAGCCGTACAGGGGGGGCAGATACGCAGTATTTT. Translating gives CASSRTGGADTQYF. The chain couples TRBV5-4 to TRBJ2-3; D is perhaps TRBD1 (8 bases). The CDR3 runs to 14 residues. V lost 4 bases to trimming and J lost 4 bases, with 13 bases between them. Germline CDR1 SGHNT, CDR2 YYREEE (reference sequence).

The gene calls are TRBV5-1 and TRBJ2-5; 11 bases agree with TRBD2. Germline CDR1 reads SGHRS; CDR2 reads YFSETQ. V was clipped by 3 bases and J by 5 bases; unmatched bases: 9. This CDR3 has 16 residues. The CDR3 region is CASSSFSGRASETQYF. Here the CDR3 DNA reads TGCGCCAGCAGCTCCTTTAGCGGGAGGGCTTCGGAGACCCAGTACTTC. Drawing the rest from reference TRBV5-1 and TRBJ2-5, the complete variable domain is KAGVTQTPRYLIKTRGQQVTLSCSPISGHRSVSWYQQTPGQGLQFLFEYFSETQRNKGNFPGRFSGRQFSNSRSEMNVSTLELGDSALYLCASSSFSGRASETQYFGPGTRLLVL.

This chain uses TRBV7-2 with TRBJ2-1; 9 bases match TRBD2. CDR1 SGHTA and CDR2 FQGNSA come from the germline V gene. With 0 bases clipped from V and 5 bases from J, the junction kept 8 bases outside the gene matches. The CDR3 runs to 17 residues. This CDR3 is CASSLASGSSTDNEQFF. CDR3 bases: TGTGCCAGCAGCTTAGCTAGCGGGAGTAGTACGGACAATGAGCAGTTCTTC.

This clone came up many times. In the same sample, other DNA sequences code for this CDR3. The V gene is TRBV19, the J gene TRBJ1-4; 9 nucleotides agree with TRBD1. Germline CDR1 LNHDA, CDR2 SQIVND (reference sequence). V shed 3 bases and J 6 bases; nucleotides not matched to a gene: 2. The CDR3 length is 14 residues. The CDR3 reads CASSITGGDEKLFF. CDR3 nucleotides: TGTGCCAGTAGTATCACAGGGGGCGATGAAAAACTGTTTTTT.

This clone has more than one count but fewer than ten. J is TRBJ2-3 and V is TRBV7-2; no reliable D call. CDR3 length: 14 residues. Deletions cut 5 bases from V and 4 bases from J, with 13 bases between. Germline loops: CDR1 SGHTA, CDR2 FQGNSA. CDR3 region: CASSLRLSPDTQYF. The DNA for the CDR3 is TGTGCCAGCAGCCTCCGATTGAGCCCAGATACGCAGTATTTT.

CDR3 loop: CASSQLGGDTQYF. The CDR3 DNA reads TGTGCCAGCAGCCAGCTGGGTGGCGATACGCAGTATTTT. V usage is TRBV7-7 and J usage is TRBJ2-3, with D uncertain. CDR1 is SSHAT and CDR2 is FNYEAQ in the germline V gene (reference sequence). The ends were cut back, 5 bases at V and 6 bases at J, with 12 bases in the middle. The CDR3 length is 13 residues. The full variable domain, rest sourced from reference TRBV7-7 and TRBJ2-3, is GAGVSQSPRYKVTKRGQDVTLRCDPISSHATLYWYQQALGQGPEFLTYFNYEAQPDKSGLPSDRFSAERPEGSISTLTIQRTEQRDSAMYRCASSQLGGDTQYFGPGTRLTVL.

This rearrangement joins TRBV6-1 to TRBJ2-7; 8 bases agree with TRBD2. The trim removed 4 bases at V and 6 bases at J, leaving 5 bases unmatched. The CDR3 spans 13 residues. Germline-derived CDR1 and CDR2 are MNHNS and SASEGT. For the CDR3, the DNA is TGTGCCAGCAGTGTACGGGAGGGTGGCGAGCAGTACTTC. This sequence encodes CASSVREGGEQYF.

The V gene is TRBV6-5, the J gene TRBJ1-3, with D maybe TRBD1 (6 bases). CDR3 length equals 15 residues. Germline V lookup: CDR1 MNHEY, CDR2 SVGAGI. Trimming removed 5 bases at V and 0 bases at J, with 11 bases between. In DNA form, the CDR3 reads TGTGCCAGCAGTAGAGACAGGACCTCTGGAAACACCATATATTTT. Protein sequence: CASSRDRTSGNTIYF.

V and J are TRBV28 and TRBJ2-7, with TRBD1 matching over 10 bases. Germline CDR1 and CDR2: MDHEN and SYDVKM. Germline trimming cut 4 bases from V and 4 bases from J; bases unmatched to any gene: 4. This CDR3 spans 14 amino acids. CDR3 DNA sequence: TGTGCCAGCAGTTCCGGGGACAGGGGATACGAGCAGTACTTC. It yields the protein CASSSGDRGYEQYF.

On this clone itself: Being one base from a much bigger clone, this may be a read error. The J gene is TRBJ2-3, the V gene TRBV9; 11 bases match TRBD2. The CDR3 has 14 amino acids. Per the germline V gene, CDR1 is SGDLS and CDR2 is YYNGEE. The J segment lost 4 bases and the V segment lost 2 bases, leaving 0 bases of the junction unmatched. Here the CDR3 reads CASSVSGRADTQYF. In DNA form, the CDR3 reads TGTGCCAGCAGCGTTAGCGGGAGGGCAGATACGCAGTATTTT.

The chain is built from TRBV4-3 and TRBJ2-3; 13 bases are shared with TRBD2. Trimming cost V 4 bases and J 6 bases; bases outside gene matches: 4. Germline CDR1 and CDR2: LGHNA and YSLEER. The CDR3 has 15 amino acids. This CDR3 is CASSLGLAGVDTQYF. In nucleotides, the CDR3 is TGCGCCAGCAGCCTAGGACTAGCGGGAGTTGATACGCAGTATTTT.

A single count supports this clone. J is TRBJ2-3 and V is TRBV7-2; D unclear. There are 13 residues in the CDR3. With 4 bases removed from V and 11 bases from J, the gap between germline ends came to 16 bases. CDR1 and CDR2 (germline): SGHTA, FQGNSA. The CDR3 DNA sequence: TGTGCCAGCAGCTCCCAAACCAACGACCAGCAGTATTTT. Protein sequence: CASSSQTNDQQYF.

The genes are TRBV5-4 and TRBJ1-5; a weak D match, TRBD1 (6 bases). Trimming removed 4 bases from V and 6 bases from J, with 14 bases in between. Per the germline V gene, CDR1 is SGHNT and CDR2 is YYREEE (reference sequence). This CDR3 region has 14 residues. DNA for the CDR3: TGTGCCAGCAGCCGAGGAGGGGGGGGTCAGCCCCAGCATTTT. Translation gives CASSRGGGGQPQHF.

Concerning this clone: Within the sample, other DNA sequences also encode this same CDR3. This sequence joins TRBV5-6 and TRBJ2-1; D is ambiguous. The V and J ends lost 4 bases and 7 bases respectively, with 12 bases between them. The length of the CDR3 is 13 residues. Germline lookup yields CDR1 SGHDT and CDR2 YYEEEE. CDR3 sequence: CASSKGIKNEQFF. The CDR3 DNA reads TGTGCCAGCAGCAAAGGGATAAAAAATGAGCAGTTCTTC.

This chain uses TRBV9 with TRBJ1-1; D not resolved. The CDR3 is made up of 13 amino acids. Germline CDR1 and CDR2: SGDLS and YYNGEE. V lost 0 bases to trimming and J lost 4 bases, with 7 bases between them. CDR3 sequence reads: CASSVVESTEAFF. As DNA, the CDR3 is TGTGCCAGCAGCGTAGTGGAGAGCACTGAAGCTTTCTTT.

CDR3 residues: CASSDGGQGNEKLFF. The CDR3 region has the DNA TGTGCCAGCAGTGACGGGGGACAGGGGAATGAAAAACTGTTTTTT. The rearrangement joins TRBV2 to TRBJ1-4; 10 bases line up with TRBD1. After removal of 3 bases from V and 5 bases from J, the junction contained 3 bases not matched to a gene. There are 15 residues in the CDR3. CDR1 is SNHLY, CDR2 FYNNEI, per germline. The full variable domain, completed using reference TRBV2 and TRBJ1-4, is EPEVTQTPSHQVTQMGQEVILRCVPISNHLYFYWYRQILGQKVEFLVSFYNNEISEKSEIFDDQFSVERPDGSNFTLKIRSTKLEDSAMYFCASSDGGQGNEKLFFGSGTQLSVL.